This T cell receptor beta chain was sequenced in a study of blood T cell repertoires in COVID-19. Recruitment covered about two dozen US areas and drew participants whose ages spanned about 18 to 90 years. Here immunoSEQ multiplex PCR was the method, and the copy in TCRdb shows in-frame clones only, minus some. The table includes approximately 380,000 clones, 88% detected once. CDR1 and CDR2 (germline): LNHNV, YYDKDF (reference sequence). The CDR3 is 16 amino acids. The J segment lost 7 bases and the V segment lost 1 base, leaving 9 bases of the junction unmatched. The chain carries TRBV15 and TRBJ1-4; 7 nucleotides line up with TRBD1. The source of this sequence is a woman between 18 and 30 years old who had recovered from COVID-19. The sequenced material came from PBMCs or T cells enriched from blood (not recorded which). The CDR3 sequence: CATSRAPQGDGEKLFF. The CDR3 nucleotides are TGTGCCACCAGCAGAGCTCCCCAGGGGGATGGTGAAAAACTGTTTTTT. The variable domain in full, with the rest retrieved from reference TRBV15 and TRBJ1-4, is DAMVIQNPRYQVTQFGKPVTLSCSQTLNHNVMYWYQQKSSQAPKLLFHYYDKDFNNEADTPDNFQSRRPNTSFCFLDIRSPGLGDTAMYLCATSRAPQGDGEKLFFGSGTQLSVL.